This T cell receptor (beta chain) was obtained from a study of control samples from healthy donors and cancer patients. This CDR3 region has 13 residues. Per germline, CDR1 GTSNPN and CDR2 SVGIG (reference sequence). The trim removed 7 bases at V and 7 bases at J, leaving 7 bases unmatched. The protocol was immunoSEQ multiplex PCR, while the TCRdb copy is restricted to in-frame clones and leaves out a portion. Here the sample spans fewer than 500,000 clones, around 90% being singletons. This TCR derives from a man in his forties or fifties with head and neck cancer. Sequencing was performed on PBMCs. The chain is built from TRBV30 and TRBJ2-7; 13 positions match TRBD2. This CDR3 reads CAFTSGGEWEQYF. The CDR3 DNA is TGTGCCTTTACTAGCGGGGGGGAGTGGGAGCAGTACTTC.